Each of the 11 T cell receptor beta chains below was sequenced from the same sample in a study of cytomegalovirus exposure and HLA in healthy donors. The study ran its PCR with 60 Vbeta and 13 Jbeta primers. The repertoire was sequenced with immunoSEQ multiplex PCR; TCRdb's copy has only in-frame clones and lacks some. Of over 100,000 clones in the sample, roughly 78% were seen once. Sequenced: PBMCs. The receptors come from a man in his fifties or sixties in good health and CMV-seropositive.

This chain joins TRBV5-1 and TRBJ2-6; 8 bases fit TRBD1. In germline, CDR1 is SGHRS, CDR2 YFSETQ. The V gene end was trimmed by 1 base and the J gene end by 1 base; junction bases not matched to a gene: 10. The CDR3 length is 19 residues. The CDR3: CASSLNFRTGSSGANVLTF. As DNA, the CDR3 is TGCGCCAGCAGCTTGAACTTCCGGACAGGGTCGTCTGGGGCCAACGTCCTGACTTTC.

This chain connects TRBV14 to TRBJ1-2; 10 bases line up with TRBD1. The germline V gene has CDR1 SGHDN and CDR2 FVKESK. CDR3 size: 16 residues. V gave up 3 bases and J gave up 2 bases; unmatched junction bases: 6. CDR3 region: CASSQERGQGNYGYTF. In DNA form, the CDR3 reads TGTGCCAGCAGCCAGGAAAGGGGACAGGGGAACTATGGCTACACCTTC.

This clone has just a few counts. The V gene is TRBV4-1, the J gene TRBJ2-3; TRBD2 agrees at 10 bases. Looked up from germline, CDR1 is MGHRA and CDR2 is YSYEKL. V gave up 2 bases and J gave up 0 bases; unmatched junction bases: 5. CDR3 length: 17 residues. CDR3 region: CASSQSGSGGSTDTQYF. In nucleotides, the CDR3 is TGCGCCAGCAGCCAATCCGGTAGCGGGGGGAGCACAGATACGCAGTATTTT.

J is TRBJ2-7 and V is TRBV7-2; 8 bases fit TRBD2. This CDR3 has 15 residues. J was trimmed by 3 bases and V by 5 bases; bases with no gene match: 9. Germline lookup yields CDR1 SGHTA and CDR2 FQGNSA. The CDR3 sequence: CASSPSGSPIYEQYF. The CDR3 DNA follows: TGTGCCAGCAGCCCCAGCGGGAGTCCCATCTACGAGCAGTACTTC.

This sequence joins TRBV5-7 and TRBJ1-2; D perhaps matches TRBD1 (5 bases). TRBV5-7 is marked as an open reading frame, function uncertain. With 4 bases removed from V and 8 bases from J, the gap between germline ends came to 18 bases. CDR3 length: 14 residues. In DNA form, the CDR3 reads TGTGCCAGCAGCGCAATCCGGACGGGGGAAGGCTACACCTTC. Its protein is CASSAIRTGEGYTF.

V and J are TRBV7-8 and TRBJ2-3; D is undetermined. Germline V gene data show CDR1 as SGHVS and CDR2 as FQNEAQ. The CDR3 is made up of 14 amino acids. Trimming left V 6 bases short and J 3 bases short, with 13 bases between. For the CDR3, the DNA is TGTGCCAGCAGTCCTTATTCCCGGACAGATACGCAGTATTTT. The encoded protein is CASSPYSRTDTQYF.

This chain uses TRBV6-1 with TRBJ1-1; D call uncertain. Trimming removed 4 bases from V and 1 base from J, with 19 bases in between. The CDR3 is 17 amino acids. The germline CDR1 and CDR2 sequences are MNHNS and SASEGT. Written as DNA, the CDR3 is TGTGCCAGCAGTGCAACCTCCGGTCTGAGAGGGAACACTGAAGCTTTCTTT. This translates into CASSATSGLRGNTEAFF.

The rearrangement links TRBV10-3 to TRBJ2-5; unclear D gene. V was pared by 10 bases and J by 5 bases, with 5 bases between. Germline assignment: CDR1 ENHRY and CDR2 SYGVKD. The CDR3 sequence is 9 residues long. CDR3 residues: CATLETQYF. CDR3 sequence (DNA): TGTGCCACCCTGGAGACCCAGTACTTC.

This clone was picked up a small number of times. The genes are TRBV6-5 and TRBJ2-5, with 11 bases matching TRBD1. Germline assignment: CDR1 MNHEY and CDR2 SVGAGI. Trimming removed 5 bases from V and 7 bases from J; junction bases left unmatched: 3. This CDR3 region has 13 residues. The CDR3 loop reads CASSGQGAPTQYF. In DNA form, the CDR3 reads TGTGCCAGCAGTGGACAGGGGGCGCCGACCCAGTACTTC.

This clone is a singleton in its sample. This chain joins TRBV5-1 and TRBJ2-7; 9 positions agree with TRBD1. Germline V gives CDR1 SGHRS, CDR2 YFSETQ. Trimming removed 4 bases from V and 6 bases from J; junction bases left unmatched: 11. The length of the CDR3 is 15 residues. The CDR3 DNA is TGCGCCAGCAGCCCGGACAGGGGAAGATTTAGCGAGCAGTACTTC. Amino acid sequence: CASSPDRGRFSEQYF. Full variable domain (missing parts from reference TRBV5-1 and TRBJ2-7): KAGVTQTPRYLIKTRGQQVTLSCSPISGHRSVSWYQQTPGQGLQFLFEYFSETQRNKGNFPGRFSGRQFSNSRSEMNVSTLELGDSALYLCASSPDRGRFSEQYFGPGTRLTVT.

A single count supports this clone. This chain joins TRBV6-5 and TRBJ2-1; possibly TRBD1 for D (5 bases). The germline V gene has CDR1 MNHEY and CDR2 SVGAGI. Trimming cost V 6 bases and J 4 bases, with 13 bases left between them. The CDR3 length is 14 residues. The DNA for the CDR3 is TGTGCCAGCAGACCTGAACAGGCGTACAATGAGCAGTTCTTC. Translation gives CASRPEQAYNEQFF.